This T cell receptor (beta chain) was retrieved from a study of T cells after yellow fever vaccination. Germline V gene sequence: CDR1 SGHVS, CDR2 FNYEAQ. This CDR3 has 14 residues. Trimming shortened V by 6 bases and J by 5 bases, and 17 bases separated the two germline ends. Using its own MiXCR run on the 5' RACE reads, TCRdb lists one record per CDR3 protein. The data hold some 500,000 distinct CDR3 sequences, with about 13% observed a single time. Whole-study findings and limits: Though weaker, the secondary response peaked faster, on day 5 versus 15.

Comments on this clonotype: Its antigen is currently unknown.

Sequences were derived from PBMCs, sampled on the day of the yellow fever booster vaccination. J is TRBJ2-7 and V is TRBV7-6, with TRBD2 as a possible D gene (5 bases). The clonotype was recovered from a man under 40 who received the YFV17D yellow fever vaccine. The CDR3 bases are TGTGCCAGCAGTCCGCCGGGGAACCAAAACGAGCAGTACTTC. It specifies CASSPPGNQNEQYF.